The TCR beta chain under discussion was sequenced for a study of blood T cell repertoires in COVID-19. The overall study: Sample material is recorded as cDNA or gDNA derived from T cells, B-cell-depleted T cells, or PBMCs.

The repertoire was sequenced with immunoSEQ multiplex PCR; TCRdb's copy has only in-frame clones and lacks some. Of hundreds of thousands of clones in the sample, over 75% were seen once. Per the germline V gene, CDR1 is SGHVS and CDR2 is FQNEAQ. The CDR3 consists of 14 residues. V was trimmed by 5 bases and J by 2 bases, leaving 10 bases between them. The sequenced sample consisted of PBMCs or T cells enriched from blood (not recorded which). The TCR sequence derives from a woman in her thirties or forties with acute COVID-19. The rearrangement links TRBV7-8 to TRBJ1-5; D uncertain. CDR3 nucleotide sequence: TGTGCCAGCAGCCGGACGGAGGGCAATCAGCCCCAGCATTTT. Its protein is CASSRTEGNQPQHF.